This TCR beta chain was obtained from a study of blood T cell repertoires in COVID-19. Turning to the study itself: The United States, Italy and Spain were the sources of the acute and convalescent COVID-19 samples. T cells, B-cell-depleted T cells, or PBMCs provided the cDNA or gDNA that served as material.

Under the authors' procedure: Scientists estimated how many nucleated cells there were by amplifying reference gene primers. Sequencing used immunoSEQ multiplex PCR; TCRdb keeps in-frame clones, though not all of them. Clone size and V and J calls were adopted from that table, with D and trimming inferred from the DNA. The profile shows 190,000 or so clones, approximately 91% of them singletons. CDR1 and CDR2 (germline): MNHEY, SVGAGI. This CDR3 spans 14 amino acids. On this clone: Sequence at one end of the junction differs from germline and may be a read error.

Sequenced: peripheral blood. V and J are TRBV6-5 and TRBJ2-3, with D maybe TRBD2 (6 bases). The source of this sequence is a man aged 40-50 years with acute or convalescent COVID-19. CDR3 region: CASNYGGGSDTQYF. The CDR3 DNA reads TGTGCCAGCAATTACGGCGGAGGGTCAGATACGCAGTATTTT.